A selection of T cell receptor beta chains follows, all from one sample in a study. One entry per CDR3 protein results from TCRdb running MiXCR on the 5' RACE reads. This sample has over 50,000 distinct CDR3 sequences, with roughly 30% found just once. Material: tumor-infiltrating naive CD4+ T cells sorted from the breast tumor. All receptors come from a female donor with breast cancer. CDR3s include the opening cysteine and the closing phenylalanine or tryptophan. Fields, in order: clone size, J gene, V gene, D gene, CDR3 protein, CDR3 DNA. D genes are given only for firm matches. Clone size is stated in some rows and not others, as once, few, many or a class when expanded.

clone_size: NA; j_call: TRBJ2-1; v_call: TRBV6-5; d_call: NA; cdr3_aa: CASSYGQTGYNEQFF; cdr3_nt: TGTGCCAGCAGTTATGGGCAGACGGGTTACAATGAGCAGTTCTTC
clone_size: few; j_call: TRBJ1-2; v_call: TRBV5-5; d_call: NA; cdr3_aa: CASSLEGGAANYGYTF; cdr3_nt: TGTGCCAGCAGCTTGGAGGGGGGGGCAGCCAACTATGGCTACACCTTC
clone_size: NA; j_call: TRBJ2-4; v_call: TRBV28; d_call: NA; cdr3_aa: CASSLKGGKNIQYF; cdr3_nt: TGTGCCAGCAGCCTCAAGGGGGGCAAAAACATTCAGTACTTC
clone_size: few; j_call: TRBJ2-7; v_call: TRBV5-1; d_call: NA; cdr3_aa: CASSTTSGAHEQYF; cdr3_nt: TGCGCCAGCAGCACGACCTCAGGGGCCCACGAGCAGTACTTC
clone_size: once; j_call: TRBJ1-2; v_call: TRBV6-5; d_call: NA; cdr3_aa: CASSPTTGRDYGYTF; cdr3_nt: TGTGCCAGCAGTCCCACCACAGGGAGGGACTATGGCTACACCTTC
clone_size: many; j_call: TRBJ1-6; v_call: TRBV5-1; d_call: NA; cdr3_aa: CASSLVGWSPLHF; cdr3_nt: TGCGCCAGCAGCTTGGTCGGGTGGTCACCCCTCCACTTT
clone_size: few; j_call: TRBJ2-1; v_call: TRBV10-2; d_call: TRBD2; cdr3_aa: CASSQRLAGVYNEQFF; cdr3_nt: TGCGCCAGCAGTCAAAGACTAGCGGGAGTTTACAATGAGCAGTTCTTC
clone_size: NA; j_call: TRBJ1-6; v_call: TRBV7-2; d_call: NA; cdr3_aa: CASSYGSPLHF; cdr3_nt: TGTGCCAGCAGCTACGGTTCACCCCTCCACTTT
clone_size: many; j_call: TRBJ1-1; v_call: TRBV5-6; d_call: NA; cdr3_aa: CASSLFPPTTEAFF; cdr3_nt: TGTGCCAGCAGCTTGTTCCCTCCCACCACTGAAGCTTTCTTT
clone_size: few; j_call: TRBJ2-1; v_call: TRBV12-3/TRBV12-4; d_call: NA; cdr3_aa: CASSLWGTYNEQFF; cdr3_nt: TGTGCCAGCAGTTTATGGGGGACCTACAATGAGCAGTTCTTC
clone_size: NA; j_call: TRBJ2-1; v_call: TRBV18; d_call: TRBD2; cdr3_aa: CASSRALGSGTGNEQFF; cdr3_nt: TGTGCCAGCTCACGGGCTTTGGGGAGCGGGACTGGAAATGAGCAGTTCTTC
clone_size: NA; j_call: TRBJ2-7; v_call: TRBV12-3/TRBV12-4; d_call: NA; cdr3_aa: CAVHGGMYGEQYF; cdr3_nt: TGTGCCGTTCATGGGGGGATGTATGGCGAGCAGTACTTC